Presented here are 20 T cell receptor beta chains from one specimen sequenced in a study of control samples from healthy donors and cancer patients. Measured with immunoSEQ multiplex PCR; TCRdb has only the in-frame clones, and not every one. Counted here are about 83,000 clones, about nine tenths occurring once; the ten biggest clones make up 17%. The specimen was blood. These receptors originate from a man in his fifties or sixties in good health.

The chain recombines TRBV3-1 (or the pseudogene TRBV3-2) with TRBJ1-6, with 9 bases that match TRBD1. The CDR3 has 17 residues. Germline V gives CDR1 LGHDT, CDR2 YNNKEL (reference sequence). With 4 bases clipped from V and 0 bases from J, the junction kept 4 bases outside the gene matches. The CDR3 loop reads CASSPQTGGSYNSPLHF. The CDR3 nucleotides read TGTGCCAGCAGCCCCCAGACAGGGGGCTCCTATAATTCACCCCTCCACTTT.

There are a few counts of this clone. This chain links TRBV20-1 with TRBJ1-2; D unclear. The CDR3 length is 9 residues. The germline CDR1 and CDR2 sequences are DFQATT and SNEGSKA (reference sequence). V dropped 8 bases and J dropped 6 bases, with 7 bases sitting between them. DNA for the CDR3: TGCAGTCTCACGGATGGCTACACCTTC. This gives the protein CSLTDGYTF.

This sequence joins TRBV19 and TRBJ1-5; D not certain. The CDR3 is made up of 14 amino acids. V was trimmed by 6 bases and J by 6 bases, leaving 15 bases between them. CDR1 LNHDA and CDR2 SQIVND come from the germline V gene (reference sequence). DNA for the CDR3: TGTGCCAGTAGATTAGCCCCGGGGAGTCAGCCCCAGCATTTT. It translates to CASRLAPGSQPQHF.

Details on this clone: Other DNA sequences in this sample translate to the same CDR3. The CDR3, as DNA: TGTGCCAGCAGTTATGGAACTGAAGCTTTCTTT. This codes for CASSYGTEAFF. The chain carries TRBV6-2 or TRBV6-3 and TRBJ1-1, with D unclear. CDR3 length equals 11 residues. The germline V gene encodes CDR1 MNHEY and CDR2 SVGEGT. V shed 3 bases and J shed 5 bases, with 4 bases lying between them.

The CDR3 region has the DNA TGTGCCAGCAGCCCCACTAGCGGGGGGATCTACGAGCAGTACTTC. Residues: CASSPTSGGIYEQYF. The J gene is TRBJ2-7, the V gene TRBV3-1 (or the pseudogene TRBV3-2); the match to TRBD2 covers 12 bases. The CDR3 has 15 amino acids. Looked up from germline, CDR1 is LGHDT and CDR2 is YNNKEL (reference sequence). The V segment lost 4 bases and the J segment 3 bases; nucleotides outside the gene matches: 4.

This clone was counted a few times. V usage is TRBV25-1 and J usage is TRBJ1-3, with 7 positions matching TRBD1. Germline V gene lookup returns CDR1 MGHDK and CDR2 SYGVNS. The CDR3 contains 16 residues. V dropped 1 base and J dropped 1; count of bases not matched to a gene: 4. In DNA form, the CDR3 reads TGTGCCAGCAGTGAATTTAAGGGGGCATCTGGAAACACCATATATTTT. Translating gives CASSEFKGASGNTIYF.

Here the CDR3 reads CASSEQGNTEAFF. CDR3 DNA sequence: TGTGCCAGCAGTGAACAGGGGAACACTGAAGCTTTCTTT. This chain uses TRBV27 with TRBJ1-1; D may be TRBD1 (6 bases). V was pared by 5 bases and J by 1 base, with 8 bases between. CDR3 length: 13 amino acids. The germline V gene encodes CDR1 MNHEY and CDR2 SMNVEV (reference sequence).

The chain carries TRBV11-2 and TRBJ1-2; 7 nucleotides align to TRBD1. Trimming removed 0 bases from V and 6 bases from J; junction bases left unmatched: 7. Germline V CDR1 and CDR2: SGHAT, FQNNGV. The length of the CDR3 is 15 residues. DNA for the CDR3: TGTGCCAGCAGCTTAGATTTGGCAGGGGGGCATGGCTACACCTTC. Encoded protein: CASSLDLAGGHGYTF. Drawing the rest from reference TRBV11-2 and TRBJ1-2, the complete variable domain is EAGVAQSPRYKIIEKRQSVAFWCNPISGHATLYWYQQILGQGPKLLIQFQNNGVVDDSQLPKDRFSAERLKGVDSTLKIQPAKLEDSAVYLCASSLDLAGGHGYTFGSGTRLTVV.

The table lists this clone with a few counts. J is TRBJ1-1 and V is TRBV11-2; TRBD1 matches 10 bases. Looked up from germline, CDR1 is SGHAT and CDR2 is FQNNGV. With 6 bases clipped from V and 2 bases from J, the junction kept 15 bases outside the gene matches. The CDR3 consists of 18 residues. CDR3 DNA sequence: TGTGCCAGCAGTTATACGGCTTTCCGGGACAGGGGAAACACTGAAGCTTTCTTT. This sequence encodes CASSYTAFRDRGNTEAFF.

V gene TRBV5-6 combines with J gene TRBJ1-1, with D hard to call. Germline-derived CDR1 and CDR2 are SGHDT and YYEEEE. V lost 4 bases and J lost 1, with 11 bases in between. The CDR3 is 14 amino acids. CDR3 residues: CASSAVGSNTEAFF. In DNA, the CDR3 is TGTGCCAGCAGCGCCGTGGGCTCGAACACTGAAGCTTTCTTT.

V gene TRBV2 combines with J gene TRBJ2-7; D gene ambiguous. The CDR3 runs to 12 residues. From germline, CDR1 is SNHLY and CDR2 FYNNEI. V gave up 2 bases and J gave up 3 bases, with 5 bases separating them. The CDR3: CASSEWSYEQYF. The CDR3 DNA reads as TGTGCCAGCAGTGAATGGAGCTACGAGCAGTACTTC.

V and J are TRBV5-1 and TRBJ1-6; D perhaps matches TRBD1 (6 bases). The germline gives CDR1 SGHRS, CDR2 YFSETQ. There are 14 residues in the CDR3. Trimming cost V 3 bases and J 7 bases, with 11 bases left between them. The CDR3 DNA reads as TGCGCCAGCAGCTCACAGGGAGGAAATTCACCCCTCCACTTT. Protein product: CASSSQGGNSPLHF. Filled out from reference TRBV5-1 and TRBJ1-6, the complete variable domain reads KAGVTQTPRYLIKTRGQQVTLSCSPISGHRSVSWYQQTPGQGLQFLFEYFSETQRNKGNFPGRFSGRQFSNSRSEMNVSTLELGDSALYLCASSSQGGNSPLHFGNGTRLTVT.

The table lists this clone with a few counts. V is TRBV5-1 and J is TRBJ2-1; 8 bases map to TRBD2. V lost 2 bases, J lost 4 bases, and 2 bases stayed unmatched. Germline V gives CDR1 SGHRS, CDR2 YFSETQ. The CDR3 extends over 14 amino acids. This chain's CDR3 is CASSFSGAYNEQFF. DNA of the CDR3: TGCGCCAGCAGCTTTAGCGGGGCTTACAATGAGCAGTTCTTC.

This rearrangement joins TRBV27 to TRBJ1-3; 8 positions match TRBD1. CDR1 is MNHEY and CDR2 is SMNVEV in the germline V gene (reference sequence). Germline trimming cut 5 bases from V and 1 base from J; bases unmatched to any gene: 4. The CDR3 has 15 residues. The CDR3 DNA reads as TGTGCCAGCAGTCGGCAGGGGGCATCTGGAAACACCATATATTTT. It yields the protein CASSRQGASGNTIYF.

This chain connects TRBV11-3 to TRBJ2-1; 8 bases are shared with TRBD1. Germline V gene sequence: CDR1 SGHNT, CDR2 YENEEA. V lost 5 bases to trimming and J lost 9 bases; unmatched junction nucleotides: 9. This CDR3 is 14 amino acids long. CDR3: CASSTGQGVGEQFF. The CDR3 nucleotides read TGTGCCAGCAGCACCGGACAGGGCGTCGGTGAGCAGTTCTTC.

CDR3 residues: CAISESAGFNQPQHF. The CDR3 DNA sequence: TGTGCCATCAGTGAGTCAGCTGGCTTTAATCAGCCCCAGCATTTT. This chain joins TRBV10-3 and TRBJ1-5; the D is unclear. This CDR3 comprises 15 residues. Germline CDR1 ENHRY, CDR2 SYGVKD. V shed 0 bases and J shed 4 bases, with 10 bases lying between them.

This sequence joins TRBV11-2 and TRBJ1-2; D might be TRBD1 (5 bases). V lost 0 bases, J lost 3 bases, and 11 bases lay in between. The CDR3 has 15 residues. Germline CDR1 reads SGHAT; CDR2 reads FQNNGV. In DNA, the CDR3 is TGTGCCAGCAGCTTAGACGGGACGAGTGACTATGGCTACACCTTC. This sequence encodes CASSLDGTSDYGYTF.

The CDR3, as DNA: TGTGCCAGCAGCTTAGGGTGGGGATCGAACACCGGGGAGCTGTTTTTT. Its translation is CASSLGWGSNTGELFF. The chain recombines TRBV7-2 with TRBJ2-2; D remains unclear. This CDR3 has 16 residues. In germline, CDR1 is SGHTA, CDR2 FQGNSA. V lost 1 base to trimming and J lost 0 bases, with 9 bases between them. The variable domain in full, completed from reference TRBV7-2 and TRBJ2-2, reads GAGVSQSPSNKVTEKGKDVELRCDPISGHTALYWYRQSLGQGLEFLIYFQGNSAPDKSGLPSDRFSAERTGGSVSTLTIQRTQQEDSAVYLCASSLGWGSNTGELFFGEGSRLTVL.

The chain has TRBV6-5 and TRBJ2-1; 8 bases are shared with TRBD2. Germline loops: CDR1 MNHEY, CDR2 SVGAGI. The CDR3 is 13 amino acids. After removal of 7 bases from V and 9 bases from J, the junction contained 8 bases not matched to a gene. Written as DNA, the CDR3 is TGTGCCAGCATCCAGGGCGGGGGGAGTGAGCAGTTCTTC. Translating gives CASIQGGGSEQFF.

This chain connects TRBV7-9 to TRBJ1-2; 7 bases map to TRBD1. The CDR3 has 12 amino acids. The J segment lost 11 bases and the V segment lost 4 bases, leaving 7 bases of the junction unmatched. The germline V gene encodes CDR1 SEHNR and CDR2 FQNEAQ (reference sequence). CDR3 residues: CASSSSQGLYTF. The CDR3 coding sequence is TGTGCCAGCAGCTCCTCACAGGGGTTATACACCTTC.